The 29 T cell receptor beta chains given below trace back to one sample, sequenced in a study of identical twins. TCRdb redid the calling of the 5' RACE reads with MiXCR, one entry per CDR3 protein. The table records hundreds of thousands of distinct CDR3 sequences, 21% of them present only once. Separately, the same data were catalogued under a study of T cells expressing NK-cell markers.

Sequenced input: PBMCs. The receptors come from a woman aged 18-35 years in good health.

This chain's CDR3 is CASSLTGHPVEQYF. CDR3 coding DNA: TGCGCCAGCAGCCTCACAGGGCACCCGGTCGAGCAGTACTTC. This chain connects TRBV4-1 to TRBJ2-7, with D possibly matching TRBD1 (6 bases). The germline V gene encodes CDR1 MGHRA and CDR2 YSYEKL. V was trimmed by 4 bases and J by 6 bases, leaving 16 bases between them. The CDR3 has 14 residues.

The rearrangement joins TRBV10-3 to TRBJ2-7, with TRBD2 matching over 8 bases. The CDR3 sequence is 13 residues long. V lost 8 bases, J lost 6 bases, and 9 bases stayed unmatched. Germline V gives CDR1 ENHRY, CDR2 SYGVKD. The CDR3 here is CAIHPGGLAEQYF. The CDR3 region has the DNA TGTGCCATCCACCCGGGGGGGTTAGCCGAGCAGTACTTC.

The CDR3 spells CSVEGRQETQYF. For the CDR3, the DNA is TGCAGCGTTGAAGGGCGGCAAGAGACCCAGTACTTC. The rearrangement joins TRBV29-1 to TRBJ2-5; no reliable D call. The V end was cut by 1 base, the J end by 2 bases, with 5 bases between. CDR3 size: 12 residues. CDR1 is SQVTM and CDR2 is ANQGSEA in the germline V gene.

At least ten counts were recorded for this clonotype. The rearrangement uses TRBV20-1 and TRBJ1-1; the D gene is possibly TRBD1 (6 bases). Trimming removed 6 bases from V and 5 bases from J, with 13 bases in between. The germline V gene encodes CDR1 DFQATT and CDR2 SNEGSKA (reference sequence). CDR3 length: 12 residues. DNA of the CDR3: TGCAGTGCATCCACAGGGATTACTGAAGCTTTCTTT. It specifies CSASTGITEAFF.

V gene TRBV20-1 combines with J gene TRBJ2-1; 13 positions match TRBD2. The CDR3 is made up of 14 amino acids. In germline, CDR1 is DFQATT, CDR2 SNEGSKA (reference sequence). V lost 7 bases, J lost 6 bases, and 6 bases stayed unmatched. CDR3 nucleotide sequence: TGCAGTGACCTACTAGCGGGAGGGGGCAATGAGCAGTTCTTC. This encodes CSDLLAGGGNEQFF.

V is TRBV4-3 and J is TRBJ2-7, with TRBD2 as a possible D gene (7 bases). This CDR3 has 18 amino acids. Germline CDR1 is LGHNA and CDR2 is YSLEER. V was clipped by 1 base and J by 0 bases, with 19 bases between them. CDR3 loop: CASSQALQGGSSSYEQYF. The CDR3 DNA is TGCGCCAGCAGCCAAGCCCTACAGGGCGGGAGTAGCTCCTACGAGCAGTACTTC.

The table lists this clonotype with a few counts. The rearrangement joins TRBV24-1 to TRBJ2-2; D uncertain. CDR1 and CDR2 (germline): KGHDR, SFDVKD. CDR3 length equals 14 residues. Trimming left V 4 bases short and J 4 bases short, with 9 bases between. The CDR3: CATSDRRATGELFF. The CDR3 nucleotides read TGTGCCACCAGTGACAGACGCGCCACCGGGGAGCTGTTTTTT.

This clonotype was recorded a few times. CDR3 coding DNA: TGTGCCAGCAGCCTCGGGACTAGGGCCGGGGAGCTGTTTTTT. Its translation: CASSLGTRAGELFF. V usage is TRBV5-6 and J usage is TRBJ2-2; 8 bases match TRBD2. The CDR3 contains 14 residues. The germline V gene has CDR1 SGHDT and CDR2 YYEEEE. The trim removed 4 bases at V and 6 bases at J, leaving 5 bases unmatched.

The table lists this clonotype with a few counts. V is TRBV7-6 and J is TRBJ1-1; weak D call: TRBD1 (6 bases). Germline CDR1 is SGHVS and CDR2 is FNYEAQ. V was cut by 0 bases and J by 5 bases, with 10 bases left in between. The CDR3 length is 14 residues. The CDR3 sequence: CASSLARGVTEAFF. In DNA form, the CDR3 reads TGTGCCAGCAGCTTAGCCAGGGGAGTAACTGAAGCTTTCTTT.

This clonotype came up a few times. The CDR3 is CASSEGLSAQYF. The CDR3 nucleotides read TGTGCCAGCAGCGAGGGACTGTCGGCGCAGTATTTT. V is TRBV5-6 and J is TRBJ2-3; D perhaps matches TRBD2 (6 bases). Germline V CDR1 and CDR2: SGHDT, YYEEEE. V lost 4 bases to trimming and J lost 10 bases, with 13 bases between them. The CDR3 is 12 residues long.

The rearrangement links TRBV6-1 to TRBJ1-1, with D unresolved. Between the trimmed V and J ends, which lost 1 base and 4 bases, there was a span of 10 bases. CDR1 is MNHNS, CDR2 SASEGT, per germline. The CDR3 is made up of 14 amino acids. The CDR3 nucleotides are TGTGCCAGCAGTGAAGGGGAGGGTCGCACTGAAGCTTTCTTT. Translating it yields CASSEGEGRTEAFF.

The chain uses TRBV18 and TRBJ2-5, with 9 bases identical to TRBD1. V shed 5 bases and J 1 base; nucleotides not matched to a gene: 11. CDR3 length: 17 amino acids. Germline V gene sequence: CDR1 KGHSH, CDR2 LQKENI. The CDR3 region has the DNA TGTGCCAGCTCAAAAGTCTTCTCACAGGGGGCCCAAGAGACCCAGTACTTC. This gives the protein CASSKVFSQGAQETQYF.

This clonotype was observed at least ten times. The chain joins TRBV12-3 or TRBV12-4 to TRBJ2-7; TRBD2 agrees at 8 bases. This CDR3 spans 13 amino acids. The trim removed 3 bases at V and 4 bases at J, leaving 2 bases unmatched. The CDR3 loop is CASSFRGGYEQYF. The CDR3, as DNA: TGTGCCAGCAGTTTTCGGGGGGGGTACGAGCAGTACTTC.

CDR3 amino acids: CASSTTSGSKETQYF. The CDR3 DNA sequence: TGTGCCAGCAGTACGACTAGCGGGTCAAAAGAGACCCAGTACTTC. The gene calls are TRBV12-3 or TRBV12-4 and TRBJ2-5; 10 bases align to TRBD2. The CDR3 extends over 15 amino acids. Unmatched junction bases numbered 6, after V lost 5 bases and J lost 3 bases.

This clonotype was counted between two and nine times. The CDR3 DNA follows: TGCAGCGTCGCCCGGGGGGGGGGAACAGATACGCAGTATTTT. It translates to CSVARGGGTDTQYF. V and J are TRBV29-1 and TRBJ2-3; 8 nucleotides align to TRBD2. The V gene's germline CDR1 is SQVTM and CDR2 ANQGSEA. Trimming at V came to 6 bases and at J to 3 bases, leaving 8 bases not matched to a gene. The CDR3 has 14 amino acids.

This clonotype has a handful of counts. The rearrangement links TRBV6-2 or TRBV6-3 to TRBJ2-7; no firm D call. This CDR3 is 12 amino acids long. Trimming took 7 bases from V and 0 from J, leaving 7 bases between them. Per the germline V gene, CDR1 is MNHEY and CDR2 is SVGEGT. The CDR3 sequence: CASKGISYEQYF. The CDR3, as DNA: TGTGCCAGCAAGGGCATCTCCTACGAGCAGTACTTC.

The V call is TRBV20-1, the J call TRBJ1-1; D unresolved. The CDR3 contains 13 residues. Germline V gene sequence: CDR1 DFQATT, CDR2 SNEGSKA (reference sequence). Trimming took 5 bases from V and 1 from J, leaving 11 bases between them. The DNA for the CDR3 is TGCAGTGCTCCGACATGGGCGAACACTGAAGCTTTCTTT. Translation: CSAPTWANTEAFF.

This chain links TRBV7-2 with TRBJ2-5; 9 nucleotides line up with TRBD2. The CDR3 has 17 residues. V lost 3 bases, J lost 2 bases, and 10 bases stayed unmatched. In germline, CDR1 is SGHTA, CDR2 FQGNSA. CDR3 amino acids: CASSLTSGDTRQETQYF. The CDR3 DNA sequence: TGTGCCAGCAGCTTGACTAGCGGAGACACCCGGCAAGAGACCCAGTACTTC.

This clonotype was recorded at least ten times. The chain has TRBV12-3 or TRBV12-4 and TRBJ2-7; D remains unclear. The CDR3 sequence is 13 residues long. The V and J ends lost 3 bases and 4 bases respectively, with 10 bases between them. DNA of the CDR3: TGTGCCAGCAGTTTTGGAAATACTTACGAGCAGTACTTC. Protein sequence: CASSFGNTYEQYF.

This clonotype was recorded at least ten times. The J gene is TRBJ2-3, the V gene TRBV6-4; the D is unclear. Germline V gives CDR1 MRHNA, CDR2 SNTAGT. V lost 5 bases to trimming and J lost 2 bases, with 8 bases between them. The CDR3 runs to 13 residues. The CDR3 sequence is CASSRTLTDTQYF. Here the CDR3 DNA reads TGTGCCAGCAGTCGGACCCTCACAGATACGCAGTATTTT.

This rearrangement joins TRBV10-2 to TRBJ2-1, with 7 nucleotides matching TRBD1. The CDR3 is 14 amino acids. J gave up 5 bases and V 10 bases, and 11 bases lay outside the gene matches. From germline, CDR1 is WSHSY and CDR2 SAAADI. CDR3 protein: CATLPGTVDNEQFF. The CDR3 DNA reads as TGCGCCACATTGCCCGGGACAGTTGACAATGAGCAGTTCTTC.

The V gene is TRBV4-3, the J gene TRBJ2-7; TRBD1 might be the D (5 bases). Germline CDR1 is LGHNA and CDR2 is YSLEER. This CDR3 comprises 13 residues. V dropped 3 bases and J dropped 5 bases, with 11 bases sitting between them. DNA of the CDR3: TGCGCCAGCAGCCAGGCGCAGGGCCACGAGCAGTACTTC. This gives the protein CASSQAQGHEQYF.

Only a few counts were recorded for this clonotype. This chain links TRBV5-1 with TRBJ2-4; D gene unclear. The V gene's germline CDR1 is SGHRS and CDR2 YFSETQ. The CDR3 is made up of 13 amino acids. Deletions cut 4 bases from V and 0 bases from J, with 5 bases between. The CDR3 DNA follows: TGCGCCAGCAGCGGGCAAGCCAAAAACATTCAGTACTTC. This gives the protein CASSGQAKNIQYF.

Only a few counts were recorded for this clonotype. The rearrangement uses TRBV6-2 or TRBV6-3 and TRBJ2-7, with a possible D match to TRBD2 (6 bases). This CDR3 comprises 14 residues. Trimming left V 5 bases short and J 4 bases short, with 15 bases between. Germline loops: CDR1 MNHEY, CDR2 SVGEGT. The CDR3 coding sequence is TGTGCCAGCAGTACGCGGGCGGGGTCGTACGAGCAGTACTTC. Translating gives CASSTRAGSYEQYF.

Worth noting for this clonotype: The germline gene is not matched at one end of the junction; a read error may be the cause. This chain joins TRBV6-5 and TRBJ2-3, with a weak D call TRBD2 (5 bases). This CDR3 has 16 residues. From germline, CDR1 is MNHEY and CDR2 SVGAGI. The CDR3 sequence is CASGYSVGVTTDTQYF. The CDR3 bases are TGTGCCAGCGGTTACTCTGTGGGAGTTACCACAGATACGCAGTATTTT.

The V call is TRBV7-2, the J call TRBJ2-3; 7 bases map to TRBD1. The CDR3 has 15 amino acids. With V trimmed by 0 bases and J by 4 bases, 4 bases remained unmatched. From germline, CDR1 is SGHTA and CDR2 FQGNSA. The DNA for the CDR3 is TGTGCCAGCAGCTTAGCGCACAGGGGCCCAGATACGCAGTATTTT. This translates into CASSLAHRGPDTQYF.

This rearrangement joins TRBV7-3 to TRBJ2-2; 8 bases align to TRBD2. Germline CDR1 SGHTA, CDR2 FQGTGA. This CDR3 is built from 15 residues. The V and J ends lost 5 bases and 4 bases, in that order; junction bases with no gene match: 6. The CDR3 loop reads CASSPSGSVTGELFF. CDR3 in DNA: TGTGCCAGCAGCCCTAGCGGGTCGGTCACCGGGGAGCTGTTTTTT.

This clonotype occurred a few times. The CDR3: CASSYLAGGYEQYF. In DNA, the CDR3 is TGTGCCAGCAGTTACCTTGCGGGGGGGTACGAGCAGTACTTC. The chain combines TRBV6-5 with TRBJ2-7; 9 positions match TRBD2. The CDR3 length is 14 residues. The germline gives CDR1 MNHEY, CDR2 SVGAGI. The junction had 3 bases not matched to a gene; V was cut back by 2 bases and J by 4 bases.

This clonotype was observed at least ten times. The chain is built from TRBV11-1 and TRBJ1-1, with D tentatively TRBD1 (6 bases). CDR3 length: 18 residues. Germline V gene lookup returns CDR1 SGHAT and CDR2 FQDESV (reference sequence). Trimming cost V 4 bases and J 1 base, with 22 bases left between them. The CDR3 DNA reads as TGTGCCAGCAGCTGGCCCTCACGAGGGTCGGGGGCGAACACTGAAGCTTTCTTT. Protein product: CASSWPSRGSGANTEAFF.